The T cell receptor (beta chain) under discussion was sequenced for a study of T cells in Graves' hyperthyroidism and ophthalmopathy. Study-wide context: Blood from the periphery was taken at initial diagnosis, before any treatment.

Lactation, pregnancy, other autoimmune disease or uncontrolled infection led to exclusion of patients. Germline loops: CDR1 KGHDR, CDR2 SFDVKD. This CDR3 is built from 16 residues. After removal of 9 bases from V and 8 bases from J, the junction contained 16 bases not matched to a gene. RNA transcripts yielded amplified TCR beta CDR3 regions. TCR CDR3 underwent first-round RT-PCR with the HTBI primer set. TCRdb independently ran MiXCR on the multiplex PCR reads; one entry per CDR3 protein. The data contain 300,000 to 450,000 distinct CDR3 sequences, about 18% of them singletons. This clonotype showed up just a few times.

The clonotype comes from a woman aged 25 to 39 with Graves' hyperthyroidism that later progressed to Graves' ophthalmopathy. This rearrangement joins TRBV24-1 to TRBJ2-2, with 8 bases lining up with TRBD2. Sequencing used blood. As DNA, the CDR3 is TGTGCCACCGAAACCTTAGCGGGAAGGGAGGCAGGGGAGCTGTTTTTT. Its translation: CATETLAGREAGELFF.